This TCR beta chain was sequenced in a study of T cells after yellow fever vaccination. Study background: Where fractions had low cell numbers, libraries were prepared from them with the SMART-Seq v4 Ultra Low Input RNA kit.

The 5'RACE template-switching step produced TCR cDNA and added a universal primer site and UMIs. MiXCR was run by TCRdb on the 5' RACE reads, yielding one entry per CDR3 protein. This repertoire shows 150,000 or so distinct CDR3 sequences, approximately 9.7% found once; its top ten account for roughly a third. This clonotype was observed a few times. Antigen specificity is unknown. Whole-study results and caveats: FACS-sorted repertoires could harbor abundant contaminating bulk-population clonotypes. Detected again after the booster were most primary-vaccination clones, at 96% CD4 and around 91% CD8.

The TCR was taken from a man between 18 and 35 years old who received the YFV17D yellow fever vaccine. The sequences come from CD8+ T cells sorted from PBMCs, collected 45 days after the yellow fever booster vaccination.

The DNA for the CDR3 is TGTGCCAGCAGTGATTTCACCTACGAGCAGTACTTC. It specifies CASSDFTYEQYF. The J gene is TRBJ2-7, the V gene TRBV25-1; no clear D gene. This CDR3 region has 12 residues. Germline V gene data show CDR1 as MGHDK and CDR2 as SYGVNS. V lost 3 bases, J lost 2 bases, and 5 bases lay in between.